A single sample is the source of the 14 T cell receptor beta chains below, sequenced in a study of T cell responses to AZD1222 COVID-19 vaccine. Profiled with immunoSEQ multiplex PCR; TCRdb holds only in-frame clones, not every one. Of roughly 56,000 clones in the sample, 70% to 90% were seen once. Sequences were derived from peripheral blood, sampled on day 0 of AZD1222 vaccination. The receptors were gathered from an adult in good health.

This clone was detected a few times. The rearrangement links TRBV2 to TRBJ2-2, with 9 bases aligning to TRBD1. V dropped 3 bases and J dropped 7; count of bases not matched to a gene: 0. Germline V gene sequence: CDR1 SNHLY, CDR2 FYNNEI. The CDR3 consists of 13 residues. The CDR3 DNA reads TGTGCCAGCAGTGAGACAGGGGGCGGGGAGCTGTTTTTT. Translating gives CASSETGGGELFF.

The V and J genes are TRBV6-5 and TRBJ1-5, with 12 bases lining up with TRBD1. Germline lookup yields CDR1 MNHEY and CDR2 SVGAGI. V lost 2 bases, J lost 5 bases, and 4 bases stayed unmatched. This CDR3 has 16 amino acids. The CDR3 reads CASSYTGTGGDQPQHF. CDR3 bases: TGTGCCAGCAGTTACACCGGGACAGGGGGCGATCAGCCCCAGCATTTT.

The chain is built from TRBV5-1 and TRBJ2-3; D is undetermined. CDR1 is SGHRS and CDR2 is YFSETQ in the germline V gene. The V gene lost 2 bases and the J gene lost 3 bases, with 13 bases spanning the gap. This CDR3 is built from 15 residues. CDR3 in DNA: TGCGCCAGCAGCTTAGATGGGTGGTCGACAGATACGCAGTATTTT. Translated, it gives CASSLDGWSTDTQYF.

The chain uses TRBV7-9 and TRBJ1-1, with unresolved D. CDR1 is SEHNR and CDR2 is FQNEAQ in the germline V gene (reference sequence). The CDR3 consists of 15 residues. V was cut by 0 bases and J by 5 bases, with 13 bases left in between. In nucleotides, the CDR3 is TGTGCCAGCAGCTTAGCACAGCCCTTGGGGACTGAAGCTTTCTTT. Protein: CASSLAQPLGTEAFF.

Turning to this clone: The junction and the germline gene differ at one end; a read error may be behind it. V gene TRBV2 combines with J gene TRBJ1-3, with D hard to call. The CDR3 is 11 amino acids. Germline CDR1 reads SNHLY; CDR2 reads FYNNEI. CDR3 DNA: TGTGCCAGCAGTGATAGAGGGAATTTTGAGTTT. Amino acids: CASSDRGNFEF.

This clone has just one count. V and J are TRBV6-5 and TRBJ1-2; D is undetermined. Trimming cost V 8 bases and J 3 bases, with 10 bases left between them. CDR3 size: 12 residues. CDR1 and CDR2 (germline): MNHEY, SVGAGI. The CDR3 loop reads CASSGPHYGYTF. In DNA form, the CDR3 reads TGTGCCAGCTCCGGGCCCCACTATGGCTACACCTTC.

The rearrangement joins TRBV5-6 to TRBJ1-2, with TRBD1 as a possible D gene (6 bases). This CDR3 has 13 residues. From germline, CDR1 is SGHDT and CDR2 YYEEEE. Trimming stripped 2 bases from V and 6 bases from J, with 11 bases between. The CDR3 DNA follows: TGTGCCAGCAGCTTAATACAGGGAAATGGCTACACCTTC. It codes for CASSLIQGNGYTF. Drawing the rest from reference TRBV5-6 and TRBJ1-2, the complete variable domain is DAGVTQSPTHLIKTRGQQVTLRCSPKSGHDTVSWYQQALGQGPQFIFQYYEEEERQRGNFPDRFSGHQFPNYSSELNVNALLLGDSALYLCASSLIQGNGYTFGSGTRLTVV.

This chain uses TRBV11-2 with TRBJ2-1; the D gene could be TRBD1 or TRBD2 (6 bases each). Germline loops: CDR1 SGHAT, CDR2 FQNNGV. The CDR3 has 11 residues. V was trimmed by 5 bases and J by 10 bases, leaving 9 bases between them. CDR3 residues: CASSPGAEQFF. The DNA for the CDR3 is TGTGCCAGCAGCCCGGGGGCCGAGCAGTTCTTC.

The genes are TRBV3-1 (or the pseudogene TRBV3-2) and TRBJ2-2, with 11 nucleotides matching TRBD1. Germline CDR1 LGHDT, CDR2 YNNKEL (reference sequence). V dropped 0 bases and J dropped 4; count of bases not matched to a gene: 16. The CDR3 has 21 residues. CDR3 sequence: CASSQDLLFGQGARSTGELFF. As DNA, the CDR3 is TGTGCCAGCAGCCAAGATCTCCTCTTTGGACAGGGGGCAAGAAGCACCGGGGAGCTGTTTTTT.

Written as DNA, the CDR3 is TGTGCCAGCAGTTATCAGGGGCGCTTAACTGAAGCTTTCTTT. Its protein product is CASSYQGRLTEAFF. V gene TRBV6-5 combines with J gene TRBJ1-1; tentatively, D is TRBD1 (6 bases). Deletions cut 3 bases from V and 5 bases from J, with 13 bases between. The CDR3 is made up of 14 amino acids. Germline V lookup: CDR1 MNHEY, CDR2 SVGAGI.

The CDR3 loop reads CASSRLAGAQSSYNEQFF. CDR3 DNA sequence: TGTGCCAGCTCGCGACTAGCGGGGGCCCAAAGCTCCTACAATGAGCAGTTCTTC. The chain is built from TRBV18 and TRBJ2-1; 12 positions match TRBD2. CDR1 is KGHSH, CDR2 LQKENI, per germline. The CDR3 length is 18 residues. The ends lost 6 bases at V and 0 bases at J; junction bases unmatched: 9.

This chain connects TRBV14 to TRBJ2-3; 9 nucleotides align to TRBD1. The CDR3 has 14 residues. Unmatched junction bases numbered 4, after V lost 6 bases and J lost 3 bases. Germline CDR1 is SGHDN and CDR2 is FVKESK. The CDR3 coding sequence is TGTGCCAGCAGACGGGACAGGGCTACAGATACGCAGTATTTT. Translating it yields CASRRDRATDTQYF.

This clone was counted a single time. The V call is TRBV3-1 (or the pseudogene TRBV3-2), the J call TRBJ1-2; D is undetermined. The CDR3 is 16 amino acids. V lost 0 bases and J 3 bases, leaving 14 bases between the germline ends. Germline CDR1 and CDR2: LGHDT and YNNKEL (reference sequence). The CDR3 loop reads CASSQETGREHYGYTF. Written as DNA, the CDR3 is TGTGCCAGCAGCCAAGAAACCGGACGGGAGCACTATGGCTACACCTTC.

V and J are TRBV4-2 and TRBJ2-3; the D gene is possibly TRBD1 (6 bases). With 0 bases removed from V and 3 bases from J, the gap between germline ends came to 13 bases. CDR1 and CDR2 (germline): LGHNA, YNFKEQ. The CDR3 extends over 16 amino acids. This chain's CDR3 is CASSQDRTVETDTQYF. The CDR3 DNA follows: TGTGCCAGCAGCCAAGATAGGACAGTAGAAACAGATACGCAGTATTTT.